Below are 20 T cell receptor beta chains sequenced from a single sample in a study of spatial heterogeneity in lung cancer. General study points: Within tumors, counts of expanded alpha and beta TCRs tracked tumor mutation counts.

MiXCR, applied by TCRdb to the 5' RACE reads, yields one record per CDR3 protein. The sample holds about 9,300 distinct CDR3 sequences, 6.3% seen once. Time point of the sample: sample taken at primary tumor resection. These TCRs are of unknown antigen specificity. Sample: lung tumor tissue, taken at surgery. The receptors derive from a male donor with early-stage non-small cell lung cancer.

In its sample, this clonotype was seen many times. The CDR3 nucleotides are TGTGCCAGTAGTATATGGACAGGGGGAAGCACAGATACGCAGTATTTT. This gives the protein CASSIWTGGSTDTQYF. The V gene is TRBV19, the J gene TRBJ2-3; TRBD1 aligns across 10 bases. Germline CDR1 LNHDA, CDR2 SQIVND (reference sequence). This CDR3 spans 16 amino acids. V shed 2 bases, J shed 0 bases, and the junction held 2 bases outside the gene matches.

At least ten counts were recorded for this clonotype. The chain links TRBV6-2 or TRBV6-3 to TRBJ2-6, with D hard to call. The CDR3 totals 17 residues. V was cut by 2 bases and J by 0 bases, with 11 bases left in between. CDR1 MNHEY and CDR2 SVGEGT come from the germline V gene. For the CDR3, the DNA is TGTGCCAGCAGTTACGAAGTAGATTTCTCTGGGGCCAACGTCCTGACTTTC. It translates to CASSYEVDFSGANVLTF.

This clonotype was recorded at least ten times. The CDR3 nucleotides are TGCAGTGCCCCCCCTACGGGGGAGTACGAGCAGTACTTC. It encodes CSAPPTGEYEQYF. The rearrangement joins TRBV20-1 to TRBJ2-7; TRBD2 might be the D (6 bases). V gave up 6 bases and J gave up 4 bases, with 16 bases separating them. The CDR3 is made up of 13 amino acids. The germline V gene encodes CDR1 DFQATT and CDR2 SNEGSKA (reference sequence).

This clonotype occurred many times. The CDR3 loop reads CSASTGANVLTF. CDR3 DNA sequence: TGCAGTGCTAGTACTGGGGCCAACGTCCTGACTTTC. The gene calls are TRBV20-1 and TRBJ2-6; the D is unclear. This CDR3 spans 12 amino acids. V was cut by 3 bases and J by 2 bases, with 2 bases left in between. The germline gives CDR1 DFQATT, CDR2 SNEGSKA (reference sequence).

The table lists this clonotype with many counts. V is TRBV4-3 and J is TRBJ2-7; 7 bases line up with TRBD2. Germline V gene lookup returns CDR1 LGHNA and CDR2 YSLEER. Trimming removed 4 bases from V and 6 bases from J; junction bases left unmatched: 15. The CDR3 contains 16 residues. CDR3 amino acids: CASSPHMGGNMGEQYF. CDR3 nucleotide sequence: TGCGCCAGCAGCCCGCACATGGGAGGGAATATGGGCGAGCAGTACTTC.

By frequency in the sample, this clonotype is medium-sized. The V and J genes are TRBV4-3 and TRBJ1-4; D remains ambiguous. The CDR3 extends over 15 amino acids. The germline V gene encodes CDR1 LGHNA and CDR2 YSLEER. Between the trimmed V and J ends, which lost 0 bases and 8 bases, there was a span of 13 bases. The CDR3 here is CASSQDGSLGEKLFF. As DNA, the CDR3 is TGCGCCAGCAGCCAAGATGGCAGCCTGGGGGAAAAACTGTTTTTT.

This clonotype was seen repeatedly, ten times or more. The J gene is TRBJ2-1, the V gene TRBV5-1, with 9 bases aligning to TRBD2. Germline V CDR1 and CDR2: SGHRS, YFSETQ. The CDR3 extends over 18 amino acids. Trimming removed 5 bases from V and 1 base from J; junction bases left unmatched: 13. In DNA, the CDR3 is TGCGCCAGCAGGCCGTCAGGCGGGGGGGCCGATTCCTACAATGAGCAGTTCTTC. Translated: CASRPSGGGADSYNEQFF.

This clonotype occurred many times. The chain uses TRBV7-2 and TRBJ2-3; the D is unclear. This CDR3 contains 13 residues. CDR1 and CDR2 (germline): SGHTA, FQGNSA. The V end lost 6 bases, the J end lost 4 bases, and 11 bases lay between the germline ends. The CDR3 nucleotides are TGTGCCAGCAGACTTTTAGCTTCAGATACGCAGTATTTT. This gives the protein CASRLLASDTQYF.

The J gene is TRBJ2-5, the V gene TRBV10-1; 7 bases agree with TRBD2. This CDR3 is built from 15 residues. With V trimmed by 6 bases and J by 2 bases, 9 bases remained unmatched. In germline, CDR1 is WNHNN, CDR2 SYGVQD (reference sequence). The CDR3 sequence is CASRGSGERQETQYF. The CDR3 coding sequence is TGCGCCAGCAGGGGAAGCGGGGAGAGGCAAGAGACCCAGTACTTC.

This clonotype appeared many times. V gene TRBV7-9 combines with J gene TRBJ1-1; D is possibly TRBD1 (6 bases). The germline V gene encodes CDR1 SEHNR and CDR2 FQNEAQ (reference sequence). With 5 bases removed from V and 6 bases from J, the gap between germline ends came to 16 bases. The CDR3 totals 14 residues. CDR3 DNA sequence: TGTGCCAGCAGCCTAACAGGGAAAGGGGCTGAAGCTTTCTTT. As protein: CASSLTGKGAEAFF. The full variable domain, completed using reference TRBV7-9 and TRBJ1-1, is DTGVSQNPRHKITKRGQNVTFRCDPISEHNRLYWYRQTLGQGPEFLTYFQNEAQLEKSRLLSDRFSAERPKGSFSTLEIQRTEQGDSAMYLCASSLTGKGAEAFFGQGTRLTVV.

The CDR3 DNA sequence: TGTGCCAGCAGTGAACGGACAGGGGGAGGCTATGGCTACACCTTC. The encoded protein is CASSERTGGGYGYTF. V is TRBV6-1 and J is TRBJ1-2; TRBD1 agrees at 10 bases. V shed 2 bases and J 4 bases; nucleotides not matched to a gene: 4. The CDR3 runs to 15 residues. Germline V lookup: CDR1 MNHNS, CDR2 SASEGT.

The rearrangement links TRBV18 to TRBJ2-5; 9 bases line up with TRBD1. Per germline, CDR1 KGHSH and CDR2 LQKENI. The J segment lost 2 bases and the V segment lost 1 base, leaving 2 bases of the junction unmatched. This CDR3 contains 15 residues. The CDR3 DNA reads as TGTGCCAGCTCACCACAGACAGGGGGACAAGAGACCCAGTACTTC. Its protein product is CASSPQTGGQETQYF.

V is TRBV28 and J is TRBJ1-1; 7 positions agree with TRBD1. This CDR3 is built from 14 residues. Per the germline V gene, CDR1 is MDHEN and CDR2 is SYDVKM. V was clipped by 6 bases and J by 4 bases; unmatched bases: 8. CDR3: CASRQTGTGTEAFF. The CDR3 nucleotides are TGTGCCAGCAGGCAGACAGGGACCGGCACTGAAGCTTTCTTT.

Sample share makes this clonotype medium-sized. This chain connects TRBV24-1 to TRBJ2-1, with 7 positions matching TRBD1. The germline gives CDR1 KGHDR, CDR2 SFDVKD. The CDR3 runs 18 residues. V dropped 5 bases and J dropped 5; count of bases not matched to a gene: 17. The CDR3 protein is CATSVRGQGLRFDNEQFF. CDR3 nucleotides: TGTGCCACCAGTGTGAGGGGGCAGGGTTTGAGATTTGACAATGAGCAGTTCTTC.

This clonotype was seen many times. The chain uses TRBV7-9 and TRBJ1-2; no clear D. The CDR3 is 9 residues long. Per germline, CDR1 SEHNR and CDR2 FQNEAQ (reference sequence). V was cut by 9 bases and J by 4 bases, with 3 bases left in between. The CDR3 sequence is CARTYGYTF. The CDR3 coding sequence is TGTGCCAGGACCTATGGCTACACCTTC.

On this clonotype itself: A read error may explain this, as a much larger clone is one base away. The chain uses TRBV27 and TRBJ2-2, with TRBD1 as a possible D gene (6 bases). Germline V gene data show CDR1 as MNHEY and CDR2 as SMNVEV (reference sequence). The CDR3 consists of 14 residues. CDR3 DNA sequence: TGTGCCAGCAGTACCTACAGGGACACCTGGGAGCTGTTTTTT. It translates to CASSTYRDTWELFF.

This clonotype was picked up a small number of times. V is TRBV4-1 and J is TRBJ2-6, with D tentatively TRBD1 (6 bases). V lost 0 bases, J lost 2 bases, and 8 bases lay in between. The CDR3 contains 16 residues. Per the germline V gene, CDR1 is MGHRA and CDR2 is YSYEKL. CDR3 sequence (DNA): TGCGCCAGCAGCCAAGATGCAGGGGCTGGGGCCAACGTCCTGACTTTC. This encodes CASSQDAGAGANVLTF.

The chain recombines TRBV4-1 with TRBJ2-4; 9 bases match TRBD1. With V trimmed by 0 bases and J by 3 bases, 12 bases remained unmatched. CDR1 MGHRA and CDR2 YSYEKL come from the germline V gene. This CDR3 is built from 19 residues. Here the CDR3 DNA reads TGCGCCAGCAGCCAAGATCGGGGGACAGGGACGGTGGTCAAAAACATTCAGTACTTC. Translating gives CASSQDRGTGTVVKNIQYF.

This clonotype occurred many times. The V gene is TRBV7-3, the J gene TRBJ2-3, with a possible D match to TRBD1 (5 bases). The CDR3 is made up of 15 amino acids. The germline V and J ends were trimmed by 0 bases and 2 bases, with 9 bases remaining between them. Germline CDR1 SGHTA, CDR2 FQGTGA. CDR3 in amino acids: CASSLTPGATDTQYF. For the CDR3, the DNA is TGTGCCAGCAGCTTAACGCCTGGGGCCACAGATACGCAGTATTTT. Based on the CDR3 plus reference TRBV7-3 and TRBJ2-3, the full variable domain is GAGVSQTPSNKVTEKGKYVELRCDPISGHTALYWYRQSLGQGPEFLIYFQGTGAADDSGLPNDRFFAVRPEGSVSTLKIQRTERGDSAVYLCASSLTPGATDTQYFGPGTRLTVL.

The sample holds many counts of this clonotype. This sequence joins TRBV19 and TRBJ1-5; TRBD1 matches at 7 bases. This CDR3 has 15 amino acids. The V gene end was trimmed by 3 bases and the J gene end by 6 bases; junction bases not matched to a gene: 8. Germline V gene lookup returns CDR1 LNHDA and CDR2 SQIVND (reference sequence). CDR3 loop: CASSITGDMAQPQHF. The CDR3 bases are TGTGCCAGTAGTATCACAGGGGACATGGCTCAGCCCCAGCATTTT.